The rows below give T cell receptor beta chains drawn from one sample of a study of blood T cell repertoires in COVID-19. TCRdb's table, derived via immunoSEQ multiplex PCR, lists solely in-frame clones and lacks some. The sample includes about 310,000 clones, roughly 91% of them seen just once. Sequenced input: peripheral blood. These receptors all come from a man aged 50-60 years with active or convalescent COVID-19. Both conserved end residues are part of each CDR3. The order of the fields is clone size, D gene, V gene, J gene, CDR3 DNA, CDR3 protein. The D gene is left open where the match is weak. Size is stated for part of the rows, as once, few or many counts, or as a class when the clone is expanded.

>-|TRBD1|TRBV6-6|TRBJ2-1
TGTGCCAGCAGGGAGCCAGGGGGCACCGGAAATGAGCAGTTCTTC
CASREPGGTGNEQFF
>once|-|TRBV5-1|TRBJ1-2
TGCGCCAGCAGCTTCGCACCGGACTATGGCTACACCTTC
CASSFAPDYGYTF
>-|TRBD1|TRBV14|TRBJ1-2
TGTGCCAGCAGCCAAGTCGGGACAGGGGGACAAGGCTACACCTTC
CASSQVGTGGQGYTF
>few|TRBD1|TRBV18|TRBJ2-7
TGTGCCAGCTCACCGGGACAGCCCTCCGAGCAGTACTTC
CASSPGQPSEQYF
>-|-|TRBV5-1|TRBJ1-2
TGCGCCAGCAGCTTCTCTTCAGGGGCTAACTATGGCTACACCTTC
CASSFSSGANYGYTF
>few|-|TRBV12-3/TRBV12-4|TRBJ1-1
TGTGCCAGCAGTTTCGGTGAAGGAGAGGCTTTCTTT
CASSFGEGEAFF
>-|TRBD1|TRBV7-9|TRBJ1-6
TGTGCCAGCAGCTCGGACAGGTTCTTTAATTCACCCCTCCACTTT
CASSSDRFFNSPLHF
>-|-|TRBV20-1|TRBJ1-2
TGCAGTGCTAGTGCCGAGGGGGACTATGGCTACACCTTC
CSASAEGDYGYTF
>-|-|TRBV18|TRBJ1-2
TGTGCCAGCTCACCTCGACAGACGTTCTATGGCTACACCTTC
CASSPRQTFYGYTF
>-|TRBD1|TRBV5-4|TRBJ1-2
TGTGCCAGCAGCTTCCGGGACAGCCTCTATGGCTACACCTTC
CASSFRDSLYGYTF
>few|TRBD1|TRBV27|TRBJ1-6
TGTGCCAGCAGTACTCAGGGGGGTGATAATTCACCCCTCCACTTT
CASSTQGGDNSPLHF
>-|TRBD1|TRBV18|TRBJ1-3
TGTGCCAGCTCACCGCAGGGGGACTCGAACACCATATATTTT
CASSPQGDSNTIYF
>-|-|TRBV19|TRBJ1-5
TGTGCCAGTAGTGCCCAGGGTTGGAATCAGCCCCAGCATTTT
CASSAQGWNQPQHF
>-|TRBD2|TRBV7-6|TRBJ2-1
TGTGCCAGCAGCTTAGCAGTTTGGCTAGCGGGAAACTACAATGAGCAGTTCTTC
CASSLAVWLAGNYNEQFF
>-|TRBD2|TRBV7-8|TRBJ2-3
TGTGCCAGCAGGCGACTAGCGGGGGCTGATACGCAGTATTTT
CASRRLAGADTQYF
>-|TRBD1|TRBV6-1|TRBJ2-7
TGTGCCAGCAGTGAAAAAGGAGGAGCGGCAGGGGGTCGCTACGAGCAGTACTTC
CASSEKGGAAGGRYEQYF
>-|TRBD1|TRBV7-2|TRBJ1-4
TGTGCCAGCAGCTACCCGAGGGGGGGACAGGGGGTTGCGAATGAAAAACTGTTTTTT
CASSYPRGGQGVANEKLFF
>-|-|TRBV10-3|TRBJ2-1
TGTGCCATCAGTGAGGAAGGGGGGGCTGTATACAATGAGCAGTTCTTC
CAISEEGGAVYNEQFF
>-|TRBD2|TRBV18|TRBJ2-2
TGTGCCAGCTCACCCGGACTAGCGGGAGAAGGCACCGGGGAGCTGTTTTTT
CASSPGLAGEGTGELFF
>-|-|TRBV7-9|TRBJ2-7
TGTGCCAGCAGCCCAGGGGTTAGCGAGCAGTACTTC
CASSPGVSEQYF
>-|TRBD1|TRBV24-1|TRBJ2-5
TGTGCCACCAGTACGGGACAGGGGTACCAAGAGACCCAGTACTTC
CATSTGQGYQETQYF
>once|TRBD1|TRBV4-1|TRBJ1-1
TGCGCCAGCAGCCCCCAGACAGGGGGTACGAACACTGAAGCTTTCTTT
CASSPQTGGTNTEAFF
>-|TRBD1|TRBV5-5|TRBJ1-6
TGTGCCAGCAGCATTCCCGGGACAGGGATCGAGGATTCACCCCTCCACTTT
CASSIPGTGIEDSPLHF
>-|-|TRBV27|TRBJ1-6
TGTGCCAGCAAGCCAACAAGGGGCTCCTATAATTCACCCCTCCACTTT
CASKPTRGSYNSPLHF
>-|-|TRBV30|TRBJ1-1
TGTGCCTGGGTGGGGGCGACCACTGAAGCTTTCTTT
CAWVGATTEAFF
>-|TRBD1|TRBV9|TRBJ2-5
TGTGCCAGCAGCGTATTGGGACAGGGCCACCAAGAGACCCAGTACTTC
CASSVLGQGHQETQYF
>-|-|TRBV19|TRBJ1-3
TGTGCCAGTAGTCCCTCAGTCGCCTCTGGAAACACCATATATTTT
CASSPSVASGNTIYF
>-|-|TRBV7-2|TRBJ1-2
TGTGCCAGCAGCTCCCTAGTAGGACAGAACTATGGCTACACCTTC
CASSSLVGQNYGYTF
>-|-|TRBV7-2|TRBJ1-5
TGTGCCAGCAGCTCAGCGGGCGGGGCCAACAATCAGCCCCAGCATTTT
CASSSAGGANNQPQHF
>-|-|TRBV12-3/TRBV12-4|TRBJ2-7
TGTGCCAGCAGTTCCCGGGACATCTACGAGCAGTACTTC
CASSSRDIYEQYF
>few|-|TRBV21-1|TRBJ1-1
TGTGCCATTCAGGGGGCGAACACTGAAGCTTTCTTT
CAIQGANTEAFF
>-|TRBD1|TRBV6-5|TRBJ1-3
TGTGCCAGCAGTTACTCGAGACAGGGGACCATATATTTT
CASSYSRQGTIYF
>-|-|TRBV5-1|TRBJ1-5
TGCGCCAGCAGCAGCCAAGGGGATAGCAATCAGCCCCAGCATTTT
CASSSQGDSNQPQHF
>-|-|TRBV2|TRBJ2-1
TGTGCCAGCAGCGAGTGGCGGGATGAGCAGTTCTTC
CASSEWRDEQFF
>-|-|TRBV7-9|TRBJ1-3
TGTGCCAGCAGCAAGACCGGGGGGTCTGGAAACACCATATATTTT
CASSKTGGSGNTIYF
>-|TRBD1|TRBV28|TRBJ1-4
TGTGCCAGCAGTTCCCCCTACAGGGGTTGGGATTTT
CASSSPYRGWDF
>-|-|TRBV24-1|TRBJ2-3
TGTGCCACCAGTGATTACAGGTCGGGAGATACGCAGTATTTT
CATSDYRSGDTQYF
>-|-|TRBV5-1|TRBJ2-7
TGCGCCAGCAGCTTAGGCAGCCGGAGGGACGAGCAGTACTTC
CASSLGSRRDEQYF
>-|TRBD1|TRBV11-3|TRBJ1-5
TGTGCCAGCAGCTTTTTCGGGACAGGGAATCAGCCCCAGCATTTT
CASSFFGTGNQPQHF
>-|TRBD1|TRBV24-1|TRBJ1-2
TGTGCCACCAGTGATCCCAGACAGGGGGTCCGCGGCTACACCTTC
CATSDPRQGVRGYTF